The clone carrying this TCR beta chain was observed a few times. Its antigen is undetermined. Germline V CDR1 and CDR2: SGHRS, YFSETQ. CDR3 size: 13 residues. The germline V and J ends were trimmed by 3 bases and 8 bases, with 9 bases remaining between them. The TCR beta CDR3 regions underwent amplification using RNA transcripts as the source. HTBI primers were the set used in a first-round RT-PCR of the TCR CDR3. TCRdb analysed the multiplex PCR reads with MiXCR anew, one entry per CDR3 protein. The sample has over 250,000 distinct CDR3 sequences, roughly 20% seen once. The data are from a study of T cells in Graves' hyperthyroidism and ophthalmopathy. Findings and limits, study-wide: Blood shared most expanded thyroid clonotypes above 0.001. The model anticipated ophthalmopathy a median approximately 6.7 months pre-onset.

This receptor was identified in a man between 25 and 39 years old with Graves' ophthalmopathy. The chain uses TRBV5-1 and TRBJ1-6; D is unresolved. The specimen was blood. The CDR3 region has the DNA TGCGCCAGCAGCTCGGACGGGGATTCACCCCTCCACTTT. Encoded protein: CASSSDGDSPLHF.